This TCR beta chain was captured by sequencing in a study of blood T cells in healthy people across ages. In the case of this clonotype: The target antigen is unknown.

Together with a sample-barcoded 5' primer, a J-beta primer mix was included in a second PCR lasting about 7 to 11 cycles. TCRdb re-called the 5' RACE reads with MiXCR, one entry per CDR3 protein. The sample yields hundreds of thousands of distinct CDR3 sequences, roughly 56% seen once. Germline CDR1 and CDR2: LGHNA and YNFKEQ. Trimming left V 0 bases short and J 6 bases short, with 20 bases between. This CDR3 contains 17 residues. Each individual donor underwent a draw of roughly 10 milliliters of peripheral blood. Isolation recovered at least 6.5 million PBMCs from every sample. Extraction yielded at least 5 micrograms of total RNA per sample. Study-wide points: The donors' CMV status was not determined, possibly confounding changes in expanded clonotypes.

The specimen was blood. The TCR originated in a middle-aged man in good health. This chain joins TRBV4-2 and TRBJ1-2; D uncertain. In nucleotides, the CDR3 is TGTGCCAGCAGCCAAGATCTTGTAGTGGTGGGAGGGAATGGCTACACCTTC. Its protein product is CASSQDLVVVGGNGYTF.